Listed here are 16 T cell receptor beta chains from one sample, sequenced in a study of blood T cell repertoires in COVID-19. Assay used: immunoSEQ multiplex PCR; TCRdb lists only in-frame clones, some missing. Here the sample spans 50,000 to 60,000 clones, about 88% being singletons. The sample was peripheral blood. These receptors came from a man aged 55 to 70 with active COVID-19.

This clone has a handful of counts. This rearrangement joins TRBV30 to TRBJ2-7; 8 bases match TRBD2. The germline V gene encodes CDR1 GTSNPN and CDR2 SVGIG (reference sequence). Trimming removed 2 bases from V and 3 bases from J; junction bases left unmatched: 3. This CDR3 contains 13 residues. This CDR3 is CAWSRAGVYEQYF. CDR3 sequence (DNA): TGTGCCTGGAGTAGAGCGGGAGTCTACGAGCAGTACTTC.

This clone appeared once. V and J are TRBV6-5 and TRBJ2-7; TRBD2 is a possible D gene (5 bases). V lost 7 bases, J lost 4 bases, and 8 bases lay in between. Germline V gives CDR1 MNHEY, CDR2 SVGAGI. The CDR3 sequence is 11 residues long. The CDR3 sequence: CASTPGYEQYF. The CDR3 DNA sequence: TGTGCCAGCACCCCGGGGTACGAGCAGTACTTC.

The V call is TRBV10-3, the J call TRBJ1-3; 9 bases are a match to TRBD1. CDR3 length: 16 amino acids. The V and J ends lost 5 bases and 2 bases, in that order; junction bases with no gene match: 7. Germline assignment: CDR1 ENHRY and CDR2 SYGVKD. CDR3 residues: CAISSTGGFTGNTIYF. DNA of the CDR3: TGTGCCATCAGTAGCACAGGGGGCTTCACTGGAAACACCATATATTTT.

The chain joins TRBV13 to TRBJ2-1; TRBD2 matches at 12 bases. Looked up from germline, CDR1 is PRHDT and CDR2 is FYEKMQ (reference sequence). The CDR3 contains 17 residues. With V trimmed by 5 bases and J by 4 bases, 9 bases remained unmatched. The CDR3 sequence: CASSARLAGVKYNEQFF. DNA of the CDR3: TGTGCCAGCAGCGCTAGACTAGCGGGAGTAAAATACAATGAGCAGTTCTTC.

The gene calls are TRBV28 and TRBJ1-2, with 10 bases matching TRBD1. Trimming took 3 bases from V and 7 from J; bases not matched to a gene: 11. The V gene's germline CDR1 is MDHEN and CDR2 SYDVKM. The CDR3 length is 16 residues. The CDR3, as DNA: TGTGCCAGCAGTTTGCCTCATTTGGGACAGGGGCCTGGCTACACCTTC. Translation: CASSLPHLGQGPGYTF.

The chain is built from TRBV6-6 and TRBJ2-1, with D perhaps matching TRBD1 (5 bases). This CDR3 spans 12 amino acids. Germline CDR1 MNHNY, CDR2 SVGAGI (reference sequence). The germline V and J ends were trimmed by 2 bases and 10 bases, with 9 bases remaining between them. The CDR3 DNA sequence: TGTGCCAGCAGTTACGGGGCAGAAGAGCAGTTCTTC. Its translation: CASSYGAEEQFF.

The rearrangement joins TRBV11-2 to TRBJ2-1, with a possible D match to TRBD2 (5 bases). Per germline, CDR1 SGHAT and CDR2 FQNNGV. The CDR3 loop spans 16 amino acids. Trimming left V 5 bases short and J 0 bases short, with 14 bases between. CDR3 residues: CASSKRTGSSYNEQFF. The CDR3 DNA reads TGTGCCAGCAGCAAGAGGACGGGGAGCTCCTACAATGAGCAGTTCTTC. Complete variable domain (other parts from reference TRBV11-2 and TRBJ2-1): EAGVAQSPRYKIIEKRQSVAFWCNPISGHATLYWYQQILGQGPKLLIQFQNNGVVDDSQLPKDRFSAERLKGVDSTLKIQPAKLEDSAVYLCASSKRTGSSYNEQFFGPGTRLTVL.

The chain is built from TRBV6-5 and TRBJ2-3; 7 bases are a match to TRBD2. Germline lookup yields CDR1 MNHEY and CDR2 SVGAGI. V shed 6 bases, J shed 7 bases, and the junction held 10 bases outside the gene matches. This CDR3 is 14 amino acids long. CDR3 loop: CASSLRGDRNTQYF. The CDR3 DNA sequence: TGTGCCAGCAGCCTTCGGGGGGACCGGAATACGCAGTATTTT.

The chain carries TRBV18 and TRBJ1-3, with D tentatively TRBD1 (5 bases). This CDR3 spans 14 amino acids. Germline V lookup: CDR1 KGHSH, CDR2 LQKENI. Trimming left V 3 bases short and J 1 base short, with 7 bases between. The CDR3 spells CASSPGGSGNTIYF. CDR3 bases: TGTGCCAGCTCACCGGGGGGGTCTGGAAACACCATATATTTT.

V and J are TRBV5-8 and TRBJ2-1; 10 bases map to TRBD2. This CDR3 is 14 amino acids long. Unmatched junction bases numbered 2, after V lost 4 bases and J lost 4 bases. From germline, CDR1 is SGHTS and CDR2 YDEGEE. CDR3 protein: CASSLSGRYNEQFF. CDR3 DNA: TGTGCCAGCAGCCTTAGCGGGAGGTACAATGAGCAGTTCTTC. Variable domain in full (rest from reference TRBV5-8 and TRBJ2-1): EAGVTQSPTHLIKTRGQQATLRCSPISGHTSVYWYQQALGLGLQFLLWYDEGEERNRGNFPPRFSGRQFPNYSSELNVNALELEDSALYLCASSLSGRYNEQFFGPGTRLTVL.

The table lists this clone with a few counts. The V and J genes are TRBV9 and TRBJ1-2; 8 bases match TRBD1. CDR1 and CDR2 (germline): SGDLS, YYNGEE. The CDR3 extends over 16 amino acids. After removal of 4 bases from V and 7 bases from J, the junction contained 15 bases not matched to a gene. The CDR3 sequence: CASSPRQGRGGGGYTF. CDR3 DNA: TGTGCCAGCAGCCCCCGACAGGGGAGGGGAGGAGGTGGCTACACCTTC.

This chain joins TRBV6-1 and TRBJ1-5; 9 bases map to TRBD1. The CDR3 spans 16 residues. Germline V gene data show CDR1 as MNHNS and CDR2 as SASEGT. V was pared by 4 bases and J by 4 bases, with 8 bases of the junction left unmatched. The CDR3 here is CASSARQGGENQPQHF. CDR3 in DNA: TGTGCCAGCAGTGCCCGACAGGGGGGCGAGAATCAGCCCCAGCATTTT.

V usage is TRBV5-6 and J usage is TRBJ2-5, with 9 bases that match TRBD1. Unmatched junction bases numbered 12, after V lost 5 bases and J lost 4 bases. The CDR3 runs to 16 residues. The germline V gene has CDR1 SGHDT and CDR2 YYEEEE. The CDR3 DNA reads TGTGCCAGCAGGTACAACAGGGGGCTCGGCCTAGAGACCCAGTACTTC. It translates to CASRYNRGLGLETQYF.

This sequence joins TRBV9 and TRBJ2-7, with TRBD1 identical over 9 bases. The V and J ends lost 4 bases and 2 bases, in that order; junction bases with no gene match: 4. CDR3 length: 14 amino acids. CDR1 is SGDLS, CDR2 YYNGEE, per germline. CDR3 amino acids: CASSPRTGAYEQYF. The CDR3 nucleotides read TGTGCCAGCAGCCCTCGGACAGGGGCCTACGAGCAGTACTTC.

The chain employs TRBV7-5 and TRBJ1-5; TRBD1, the D gene given by the table, was not confirmed from the DNA. TRBV7-5 is a pseudogene locus. The CDR3 has 16 amino acids. CDR3 DNA sequence: TGTGCCAGAAGCTTAGCGGACAGGCATGGCAATCAGCCCCAGCATTTT. This codes for CARSLADRHGNQPQHF.

This clone appeared a few times. The rearrangement links TRBV6-5 to TRBJ1-4; TRBD1 agrees at 7 bases. This CDR3 contains 14 residues. The V gene's germline CDR1 is MNHEY and CDR2 SVGAGI. With V trimmed by 6 bases and J by 3 bases, 4 bases remained unmatched. The CDR3 here is CASSQDRANEKLFF. Here the CDR3 DNA reads TGTGCCAGCAGCCAAGACAGGGCTAATGAAAAACTGTTTTTT.